The clone carrying this TCR beta chain came up many times. Antigen unknown. Trimming pared 5 bases from V and 4 bases from J, leaving 9 bases between. The germline CDR1 and CDR2 sequences are SGHTA and FQGTGA. The CDR3 loop spans 13 amino acids. The source of the sample is a study of molecular identifiers for immune sequencing clone quantification. Findings and limits, study-wide: The study found clones above 20 RNA copies held over 99% of effector molecules and under 1% in naive cells.

TCRdb passed the PCR reads through MiXCR, listing each CDR3 protein once. This sample has around 470,000 distinct CDR3 sequences; about 22% occur once, and the top ten carry about 0.84%. Sequenced material: naive CD8+ T cells from blood, with Jurkat cell RNA spiked in. The subset is: FACS-sorted CD8+CD4-CCR7+CD45RA+ naive T cells. This TCR was recovered from a human donor in good health. Some libraries in this study had Jurkat cell RNA spiked in. The chain carries TRBV7-3 and TRBJ2-1; maybe TRBD1 (6 bases). DNA of the CDR3: TGTGCCAGCAGCCCCGGGACATACAATGAGCAGTTCTTC. Translated: CASSPGTYNEQFF.